This passage covers 14 T cell receptor beta chains from one sample sequenced in a study of identical twins. One entry per CDR3 protein, called by TCRdb with MiXCR from the 5' RACE reads. The table has about 520,000 distinct CDR3 sequences, roughly a fifth seen once; the top ten hold 0.91%. The sample was also reused in another study, on T cells expressing NK-cell markers.

Sequencing was done on a sample of CD4+ T cells sorted from blood. The receptors shown here come from a young woman in good health.

This clonotype has just a few counts. The chain links TRBV9 to TRBJ2-3; TRBD2 agrees at 9 bases. The V gene's germline CDR1 is SGDLS and CDR2 YYNGEE. The length of the CDR3 is 18 residues. V gave up 5 bases and J gave up 4 bases; unmatched junction bases: 17. The CDR3, as DNA: TGTGCCAGCAGTGTACCAGCGGGGGGCCCGAGGACGTCAGATACGCAGTATTTT. Its protein is CASSVPAGGPRTSDTQYF.

This sequence joins TRBV12-3 or TRBV12-4 and TRBJ2-7; 10 bases match TRBD1. Trimming removed 7 bases from V and 4 bases from J; junction bases left unmatched: 10. The CDR3 extends over 15 amino acids. The CDR3 DNA sequence: TGTGCCAGCACCAACGGCCGGGACAGGGGTTACGAGCAGTACTTC. Translated: CASTNGRDRGYEQYF.

V and J are TRBV20-1 and TRBJ1-1, with TRBD1 as a possible D gene (6 bases). With 0 bases removed from V and 9 bases from J, the gap between germline ends came to 35 bases. CDR1 DFQATT and CDR2 SNEGSKA come from the germline V gene (reference sequence). This CDR3 is 20 amino acids long. The CDR3 coding sequence is TGCAGTGCTAGAGATTTCAAGGGTTTCACAACGGCGACGACAGGAGGAAAAGCTTTCTTT. Translated, it gives CSARDFKGFTTATTGGKAFF.

The chain links TRBV29-1 to TRBJ1-1; tentatively, D is TRBD1 (6 bases). The CDR3 is made up of 13 amino acids. Germline V gene sequence: CDR1 SQVTM, CDR2 ANQGSEA. Trimming took 3 bases from V and 6 from J, leaving 14 bases between them. CDR3 nucleotide sequence: TGCAGCGTTGAGGCCAGGGGCAGCGCTGAAGCTTTCTTT. It yields the protein CSVEARGSAEAFF.

This chain uses TRBV18 with TRBJ2-1; 10 bases match TRBD2. CDR1 is KGHSH and CDR2 is LQKENI in the germline V gene. The CDR3 is made up of 16 amino acids. After removal of 0 bases from V and 3 bases from J, the junction contained 2 bases not matched to a gene. The CDR3 coding sequence is TGTGCCAGCTCACCACCGGGACTAGCGTACTACAATGAGCAGTTCTTC. As protein: CASSPPGLAYYNEQFF. Variable domain in full (rest from reference TRBV18 and TRBJ2-1): NAGVMQNPRHLVRRRGQEARLRCSPMKGHSHVYWYRQLPEEGLKFMVYLQKENIIDESGMPKERFSAEFPKEGPSILRIQQVVRGDSAAYFCASSPPGLAYYNEQFFGPGTRLTVL.

The chain has TRBV20-1 and TRBJ2-5; D ambiguous. V was trimmed by 4 bases and J by 9 bases, leaving 12 bases between them. The CDR3 runs to 11 residues. Germline values: CDR1 DFQATT, CDR2 SNEGSKA (reference sequence). The CDR3 nucleotides are TGCAGTGCTATGTCCTCGGCGGCCCAGTACTTC. It translates to CSAMSSAAQYF.

This clonotype came up a few times. V gene TRBV5-1 combines with J gene TRBJ2-3, with D possibly TRBD1 on 6 matching bases. Germline V gene lookup returns CDR1 SGHRS and CDR2 YFSETQ. The CDR3 contains 16 residues. Trimming removed 4 bases from V and 0 bases from J, with 15 bases in between. The CDR3 sequence is CASSKTGTGSTDTQYF. The DNA for the CDR3 is TGCGCCAGCAGCAAAACCGGAACAGGGAGCACAGATACGCAGTATTTT.

In the case of this clonotype: One end of the junction does not line up with germline, which may come from a read error. The chain recombines TRBV12-3 or TRBV12-4 with TRBJ2-3; D gene unclear. The CDR3 sequence is 13 residues long. For the CDR3, the DNA is TGTGCCAGCAGTTTGATATTTACAGAGACGCAGTATTTT. Its protein product is CASSLIFTETQYF.

This clonotype occurred a few times. The gene calls are TRBV6-1 and TRBJ2-3; possible D gene TRBD2, 5 bases. CDR1 is MNHNS and CDR2 is SASEGT in the germline V gene. The V end was cut by 2 bases, the J end by 2 bases, with 11 bases between. This CDR3 is built from 15 residues. The CDR3 DNA sequence: TGTGCCAGCAGTGAACGCGACTACATCACAGATACGCAGTATTTT. As protein: CASSERDYITDTQYF.

CDR3 nucleotide sequence: TGTGCCAGCAGCTTGGACGCGGGAGCCTACGAGCAGTACTTC. Amino acids: CASSLDAGAYEQYF. This chain links TRBV7-9 with TRBJ2-7; the match to TRBD2 covers 7 bases. V lost 3 bases, J lost 2 bases, and 4 bases stayed unmatched. Germline V gene sequence: CDR1 SEHNR, CDR2 FQNEAQ (reference sequence). CDR3 length: 14 residues.

This clonotype occurred many times. The chain links TRBV12-3 or TRBV12-4 to TRBJ2-7, with TRBD2 identical over 7 bases. J gave up 2 bases and V 5 bases, and 9 bases lay outside the gene matches. CDR3 length: 15 amino acids. The chain's CDR3 is CASSPRTRGPYEQYF. The CDR3 DNA follows: TGTGCCAGCAGTCCTAGGACTAGGGGTCCCTACGAGCAGTACTTC.

This clonotype was seen many times. V gene TRBV20-1 combines with J gene TRBJ1-1, with D tentatively TRBD1 (6 bases). This CDR3 comprises 12 residues. CDR1 is DFQATT, CDR2 SNEGSKA, per germline (reference sequence). The DNA for the CDR3 is TGCAGCGCCAAACAGGGGAACACTGAAGCTTTCTTT. It codes for CSAKQGNTEAFF.

The CDR3 sequence: CASNPDRDEQFF. In DNA form, the CDR3 reads TGTGCCAGCAACCCGGACAGGGATGAGCAGTTCTTC. The chain has TRBV28 and TRBJ2-1, with TRBD1 matching over 8 bases. Germline values: CDR1 MDHEN, CDR2 SYDVKM. The CDR3 sequence is 12 residues long. The V and J ends lost 7 bases and 8 bases, in that order; junction bases with no gene match: 4. Full variable domain (outside the CDR3, taken from reference TRBV28 and TRBJ2-1): DVKVTQSSRYLVKRTGEKVFLECVQDMDHENMFWYRQDPGLGLRLIYFSYDVKMKEKGDIPEGYSVSREKKERFSLILESASTNQTSMYLCASNPDRDEQFFGPGTRLTVL.

Notes on this clonotype: The junction departs from the called germline gene at one end, perhaps through a read error. V is TRBV7-9 and J is TRBJ1-1; unclear D gene. CDR1 and CDR2 from the germline V gene are SEHNR and FQNEAQ (reference sequence). This CDR3 region has 15 residues. CDR3 nucleotide sequence: TGTGCCAGCAGGTGGAGTGTCGGCGTGAACACTGAAGCTTTTTTT. Encoded protein: CASRWSVGVNTEAFF.